This T cell receptor beta chain was recorded in a study of blood T cell repertoires in COVID-19. For the study at large: The cDNA or gDNA used as material had been derived from T cells, B-cell-depleted T cells, or PBMCs.

V lost 5 bases to trimming and J lost 6 bases; unmatched junction nucleotides: 11. This CDR3 spans 16 amino acids. Germline V gene data show CDR1 as SGHNT and CDR2 as YYREEE (reference sequence). Libraries were prepared by immunoSEQ multiplex PCR; TCRdb keeps only in-frame clonotypes and omits some of them. This sample has about 330,000 clones, with 87% found just once. The specimen sequenced was peripheral blood. The chain is built from TRBV5-4 and TRBJ1-2; 12 nucleotides line up with TRBD1. The receptor comes from a young man with COVID-19, enrolled during active disease. CDR3 nucleotides: TGTGCCAGCAGTACCGGGACAGGGGGCGCGGGAGATGGCTACACCTTC. It codes for CASSTGTGGAGDGYTF.